This entry features one T cell receptor beta chain sequence. What it binds is not known. MiXCR, run by TCRdb on the 5' RACE reads, gives a single entry per CDR3 protein. The sample carries roughly 720,000 distinct CDR3 sequences, 15% to 20% recorded once. The CDR3 is made up of 17 amino acids. Trimming stripped 4 bases from V and 6 bases from J, with 21 bases between. Germline CDR1 reads SNHLY; CDR2 reads FYNNEI. The entry originates in a study of identical twins. Study results and caveats: Insertion counts were lower in abundant cord blood beta clonotypes, a trend that memory repertoires did not show.

These records were also assigned to another study, of T cells expressing NK-cell markers. That work contributes: Cells sorted as CD3+CD56+NKG2C+, CD3+CD56+NKG2C- and CD3+CD56-NKG2C+ T cells supplied the TCR beta repertoires. As a fraction of CD8+ T cells, dominant NKG2C+ clonotypes reached roughly 1.0-7.5% in six donors.

The sequence derives from a woman between 18 and 29 years old in good health. The V and J genes are TRBV2 and TRBJ2-2, with unresolved D. Sample: PBMCs. CDR3 sequence: CASSAVSVRESSGELFF. The CDR3 DNA is TGTGCCAGCAGTGCCGTCTCGGTACGCGAGTCCTCCGGGGAGCTGTTTTTT.